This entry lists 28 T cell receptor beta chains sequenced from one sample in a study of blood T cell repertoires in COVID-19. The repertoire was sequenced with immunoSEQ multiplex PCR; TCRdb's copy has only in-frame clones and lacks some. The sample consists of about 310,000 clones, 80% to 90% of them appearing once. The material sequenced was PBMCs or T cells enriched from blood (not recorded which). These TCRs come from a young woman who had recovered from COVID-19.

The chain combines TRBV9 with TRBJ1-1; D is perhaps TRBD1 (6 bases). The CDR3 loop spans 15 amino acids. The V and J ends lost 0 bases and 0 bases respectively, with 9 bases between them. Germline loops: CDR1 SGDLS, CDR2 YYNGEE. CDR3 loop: CASSVESGVNTEAFF. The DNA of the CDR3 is TGTGCCAGCAGCGTAGAATCAGGGGTGAACACTGAAGCTTTCTTT.

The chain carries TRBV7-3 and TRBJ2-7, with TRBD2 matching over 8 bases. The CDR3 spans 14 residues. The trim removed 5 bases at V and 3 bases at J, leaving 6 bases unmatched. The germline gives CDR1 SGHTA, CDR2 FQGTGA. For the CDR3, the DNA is TGTGCCAGCAGCCGTATAGCGGGAAACTACGAGCAGTACTTC. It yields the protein CASSRIAGNYEQYF.

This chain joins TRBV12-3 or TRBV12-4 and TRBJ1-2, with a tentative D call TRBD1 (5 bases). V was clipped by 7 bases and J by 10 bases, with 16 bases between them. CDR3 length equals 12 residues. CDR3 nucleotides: TGTGCCAGCACCCCTCTACGGGGGTTCTACACCTTC. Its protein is CASTPLRGFYTF.

The DNA for the CDR3 is TGTGCCAGCAGCTTAGAAGCAGGGTATGACTATGGCTACACCTTC. Encoded protein: CASSLEAGYDYGYTF. This chain links TRBV7-9 with TRBJ1-2, with D possibly TRBD1 on 5 matching bases. The CDR3 spans 15 residues. Looked up from germline, CDR1 is SEHNR and CDR2 is FQNEAQ (reference sequence). The V gene lost 1 base and the J gene lost 3 bases, with 12 bases spanning the gap.

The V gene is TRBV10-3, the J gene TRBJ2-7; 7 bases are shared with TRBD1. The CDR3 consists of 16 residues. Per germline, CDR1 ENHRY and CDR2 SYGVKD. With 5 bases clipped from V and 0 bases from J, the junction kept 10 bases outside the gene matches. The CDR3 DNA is TGTGCCATCAGTCATTTCGGACAGGTGAACTCCTACGAGCAGTACTTC. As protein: CAISHFGQVNSYEQYF.

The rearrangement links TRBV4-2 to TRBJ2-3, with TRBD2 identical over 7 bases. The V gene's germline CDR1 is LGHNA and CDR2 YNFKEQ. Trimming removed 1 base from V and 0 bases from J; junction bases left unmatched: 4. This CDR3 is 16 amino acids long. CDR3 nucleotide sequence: TGTGCCAGCAGCCAAGGAACTAGCGTCAGCACAGATACGCAGTATTTT. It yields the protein CASSQGTSVSTDTQYF.

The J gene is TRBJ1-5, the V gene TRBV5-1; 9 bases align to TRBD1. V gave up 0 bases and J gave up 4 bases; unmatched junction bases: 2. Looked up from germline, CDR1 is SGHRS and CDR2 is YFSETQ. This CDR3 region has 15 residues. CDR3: CASSLAGQGNQPQHF. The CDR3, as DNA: TGCGCCAGCAGCTTGGCAGGACAGGGGAATCAGCCCCAGCATTTT. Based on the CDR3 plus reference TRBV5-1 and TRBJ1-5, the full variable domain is KAGVTQTPRYLIKTRGQQVTLSCSPISGHRSVSWYQQTPGQGLQFLFEYFSETQRNKGNFPGRFSGRQFSNSRSEMNVSTLELGDSALYLCASSLAGQGNQPQHFGDGTRLSIL.

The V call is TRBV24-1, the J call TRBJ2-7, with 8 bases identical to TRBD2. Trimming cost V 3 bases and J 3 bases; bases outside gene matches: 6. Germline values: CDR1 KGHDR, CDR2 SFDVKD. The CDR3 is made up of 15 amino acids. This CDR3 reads CATSDPKRGIYEQYF. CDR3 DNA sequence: TGTGCCACCAGTGATCCGAAGCGGGGGATCTACGAGCAGTACTTC.

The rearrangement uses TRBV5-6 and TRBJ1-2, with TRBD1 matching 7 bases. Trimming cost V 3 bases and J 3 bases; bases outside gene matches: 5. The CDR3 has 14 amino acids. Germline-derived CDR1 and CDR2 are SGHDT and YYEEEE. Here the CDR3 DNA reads TGTGCCAGCAGCTCATACAGGGGAGACTATGGCTACACCTTC. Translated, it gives CASSSYRGDYGYTF.

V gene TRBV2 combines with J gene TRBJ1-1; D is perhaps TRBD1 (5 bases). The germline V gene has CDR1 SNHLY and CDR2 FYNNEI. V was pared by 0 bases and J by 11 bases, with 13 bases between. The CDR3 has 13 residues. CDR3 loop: CASSEALGGAAFF. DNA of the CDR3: TGTGCCAGCAGTGAAGCGCTTGGAGGGGCCGCTTTCTTT. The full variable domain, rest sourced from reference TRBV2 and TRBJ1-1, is EPEVTQTPSHQVTQMGQEVILRCVPISNHLYFYWYRQILGQKVEFLVSFYNNEISEKSEIFDDQFSVERPDGSNFTLKIRSTKLEDSAMYFCASSEALGGAAFFGQGTRLTVV.

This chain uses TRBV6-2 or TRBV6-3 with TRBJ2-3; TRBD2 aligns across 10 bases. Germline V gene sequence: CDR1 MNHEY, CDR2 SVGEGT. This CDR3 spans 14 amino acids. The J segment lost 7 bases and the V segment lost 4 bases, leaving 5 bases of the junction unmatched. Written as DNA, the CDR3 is TGTGCCAGCAGTTCTAGCGGGAGCAGAAATACGCAGTATTTT. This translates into CASSSSGSRNTQYF.

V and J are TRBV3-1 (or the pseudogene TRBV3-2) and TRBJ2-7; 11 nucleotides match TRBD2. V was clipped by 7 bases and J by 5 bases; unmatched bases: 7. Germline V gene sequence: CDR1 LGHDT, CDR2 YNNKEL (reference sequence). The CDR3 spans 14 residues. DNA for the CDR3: TGTGCCAGCACCGTAGCGGGAGGGCCCGACGAGCAGTACTTC. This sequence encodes CASTVAGGPDEQYF.

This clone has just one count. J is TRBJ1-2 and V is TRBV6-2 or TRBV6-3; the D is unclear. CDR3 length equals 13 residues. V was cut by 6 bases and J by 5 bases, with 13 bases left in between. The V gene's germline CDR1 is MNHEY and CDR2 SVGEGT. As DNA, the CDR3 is TGTGCCAGCAGCCCCGAGGAGCTGTATGGCTACACCTTC. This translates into CASSPEELYGYTF.

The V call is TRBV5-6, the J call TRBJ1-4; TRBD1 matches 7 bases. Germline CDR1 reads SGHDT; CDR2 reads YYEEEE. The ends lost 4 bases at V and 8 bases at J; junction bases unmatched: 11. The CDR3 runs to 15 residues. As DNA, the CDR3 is TGTGCCAGCAGCCCCTTCGACAGGGTTGGAGAAAAACTGTTTTTT. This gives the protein CASSPFDRVGEKLFF.

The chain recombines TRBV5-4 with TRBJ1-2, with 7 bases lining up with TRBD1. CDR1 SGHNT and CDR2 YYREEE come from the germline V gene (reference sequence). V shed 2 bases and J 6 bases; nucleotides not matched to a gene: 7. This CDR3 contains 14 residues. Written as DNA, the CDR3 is TGTGCCAGCAGCTTAGAGGGGGCGGAGGATGGCTACACCTTC. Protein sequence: CASSLEGAEDGYTF.

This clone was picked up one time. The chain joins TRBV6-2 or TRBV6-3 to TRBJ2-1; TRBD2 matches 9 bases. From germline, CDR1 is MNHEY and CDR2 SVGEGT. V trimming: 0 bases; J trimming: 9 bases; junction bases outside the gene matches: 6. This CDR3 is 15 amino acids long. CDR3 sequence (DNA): TGTGCCAGCAGTTACTCTGGCGGGAGGGCCGGTGAGCAGTTCTTC. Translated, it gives CASSYSGGRAGEQFF.

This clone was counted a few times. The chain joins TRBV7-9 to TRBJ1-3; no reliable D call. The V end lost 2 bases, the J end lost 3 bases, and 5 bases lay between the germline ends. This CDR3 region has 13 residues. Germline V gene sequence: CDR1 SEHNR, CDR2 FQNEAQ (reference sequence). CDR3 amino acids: CASSLPLGNTIYF. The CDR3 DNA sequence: TGTGCCAGCAGCTTACCACTTGGAAACACCATATATTTT.

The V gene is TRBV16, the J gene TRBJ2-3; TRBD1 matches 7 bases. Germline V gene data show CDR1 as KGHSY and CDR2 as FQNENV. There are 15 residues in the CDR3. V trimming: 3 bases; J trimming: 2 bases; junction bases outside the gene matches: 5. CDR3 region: CASSQSGGVTDTQYF. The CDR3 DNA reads TGTGCCAGCAGCCAGTCAGGGGGAGTCACAGATACGCAGTATTTT.

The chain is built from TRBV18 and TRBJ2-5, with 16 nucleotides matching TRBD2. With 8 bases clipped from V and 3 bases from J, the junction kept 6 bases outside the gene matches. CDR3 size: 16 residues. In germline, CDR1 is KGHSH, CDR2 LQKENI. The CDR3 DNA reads TGTGCCAGCCAAAAAGGGACTAGCGGGAGGGAAGAGACCCAGTACTTC. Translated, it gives CASQKGTSGREETQYF.

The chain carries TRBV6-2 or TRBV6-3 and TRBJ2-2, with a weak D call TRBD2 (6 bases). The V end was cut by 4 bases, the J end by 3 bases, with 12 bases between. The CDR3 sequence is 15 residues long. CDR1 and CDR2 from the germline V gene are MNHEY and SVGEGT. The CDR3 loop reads CASSSWEADTGELFF. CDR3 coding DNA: TGTGCCAGCAGTTCGTGGGAGGCCGACACCGGGGAGCTGTTTTTT.

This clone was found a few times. Here the CDR3 DNA reads TGTGCCAGCAGCCCAGCGAGGAGGGCTTACAATGAGCAGTTCTTC. Protein sequence: CASSPARRAYNEQFF. The chain links TRBV6-5 to TRBJ2-1, with D possibly TRBD2 on 6 matching bases. V was trimmed by 6 bases and J by 4 bases, leaving 16 bases between them. The germline CDR1 and CDR2 sequences are MNHEY and SVGAGI. CDR3 length equals 15 residues.

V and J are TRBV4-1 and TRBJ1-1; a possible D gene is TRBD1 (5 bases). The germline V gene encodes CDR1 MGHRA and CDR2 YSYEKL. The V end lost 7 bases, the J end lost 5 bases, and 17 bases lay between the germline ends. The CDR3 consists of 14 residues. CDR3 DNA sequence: TGCGCCAGCAAGTTTGGTCTGGGGGGGACTGAAGCTTTCTTT. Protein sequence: CASKFGLGGTEAFF.

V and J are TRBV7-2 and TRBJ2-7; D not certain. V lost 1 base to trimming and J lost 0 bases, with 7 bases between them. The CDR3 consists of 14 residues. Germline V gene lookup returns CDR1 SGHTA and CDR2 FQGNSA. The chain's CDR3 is CASSLGQYSYEQYF. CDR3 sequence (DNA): TGTGCCAGCAGCTTAGGGCAGTACTCCTACGAGCAGTACTTC.

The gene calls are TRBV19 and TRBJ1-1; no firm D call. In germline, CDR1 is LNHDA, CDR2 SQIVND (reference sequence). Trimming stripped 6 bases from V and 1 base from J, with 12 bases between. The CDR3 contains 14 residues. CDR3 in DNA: TGTGCCAGTAGCGCCGTGTGGAGGAACACTGAAGCTTTCTTT. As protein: CASSAVWRNTEAFF.

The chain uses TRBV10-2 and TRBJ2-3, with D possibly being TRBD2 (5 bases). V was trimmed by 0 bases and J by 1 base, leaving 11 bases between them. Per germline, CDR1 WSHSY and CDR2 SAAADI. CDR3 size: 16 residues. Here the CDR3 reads CASSESGGPGTDTQYF. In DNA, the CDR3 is TGCGCCAGCAGTGAGTCAGGCGGGCCCGGCACAGATACGCAGTATTTT.

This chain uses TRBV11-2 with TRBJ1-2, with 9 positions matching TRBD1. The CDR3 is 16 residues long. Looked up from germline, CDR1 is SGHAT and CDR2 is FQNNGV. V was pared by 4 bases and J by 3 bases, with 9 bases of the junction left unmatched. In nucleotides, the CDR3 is TGTGCCAGCAGCTCACGGGACAGGGATTTTTACTATGGCTACACCTTC. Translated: CASSSRDRDFYYGYTF.

The CDR3 protein is CASSLDSGSYTYEQYF. The CDR3 region has the DNA TGCGCCAGCAGCTTGGACTCAGGGTCCTATACCTACGAGCAGTACTTC. The chain has TRBV5-1 and TRBJ2-7, with a possible D match to TRBD1 (5 bases). V shed 0 bases and J shed 2 bases, with 15 bases lying between them. Germline values: CDR1 SGHRS, CDR2 YFSETQ. CDR3 length: 16 amino acids. The full variable domain, completed using reference TRBV5-1 and TRBJ2-7, is KAGVTQTPRYLIKTRGQQVTLSCSPISGHRSVSWYQQTPGQGLQFLFEYFSETQRNKGNFPGRFSGRQFSNSRSEMNVSTLELGDSALYLCASSLDSGSYTYEQYFGPGTRLTVT.

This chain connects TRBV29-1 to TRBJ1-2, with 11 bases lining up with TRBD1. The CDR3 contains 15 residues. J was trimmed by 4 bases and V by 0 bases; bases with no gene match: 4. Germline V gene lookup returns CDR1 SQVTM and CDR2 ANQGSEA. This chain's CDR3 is CSVEEPGQGVYGYTF. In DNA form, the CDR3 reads TGCAGCGTTGAAGAACCGGGACAGGGGGTCTATGGCTACACCTTC.